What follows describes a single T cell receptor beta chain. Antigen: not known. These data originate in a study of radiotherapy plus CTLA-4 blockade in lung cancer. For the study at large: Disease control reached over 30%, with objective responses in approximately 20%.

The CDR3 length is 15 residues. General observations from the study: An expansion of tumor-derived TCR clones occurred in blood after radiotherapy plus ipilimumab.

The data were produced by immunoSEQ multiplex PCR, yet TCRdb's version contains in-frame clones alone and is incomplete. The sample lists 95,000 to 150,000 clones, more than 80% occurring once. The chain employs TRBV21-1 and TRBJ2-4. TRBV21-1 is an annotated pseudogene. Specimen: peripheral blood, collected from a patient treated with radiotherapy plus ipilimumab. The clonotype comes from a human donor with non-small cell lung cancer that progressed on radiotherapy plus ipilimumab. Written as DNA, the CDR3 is TGTGCCAGCAGACACGGATCTCTAGCCAAAAACATTCAGTACTTC. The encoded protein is CASRHGSLAKNIQYF.